These T cell receptor beta chains were read from a single sample in a study of T-cell memory formation after mild COVID-19. Using its own MiXCR run on the 5' RACE reads, TCRdb lists one record per CDR3 protein. The repertoire holds about 350,000 distinct CDR3 sequences, with around 28% as singletons. Sequencing was done on a sample of PBMCs or a T cell subset sorted from them (not recorded which). Receptors originate from an adult woman who had mild COVID-19 (a few samples of this study predate the infection). Cell type and time point are not known. The CDR3 runs from the conserved cysteine through the conserved F or W. The D gene is left open where the match is weak. For some rows the clone size is stated as once, few or many, or as a class when expanded; others skip it.

J	D	size	V	CDR3	DNA
TRBJ1-2	NA	few	TRBV18	CASSPLALNYGYTF	TGTGCCAGCTCACCATTAGCCCTTAACTATGGCTACACCTTC
TRBJ2-3	TRBD1	NA	TRBV9	CASSVGNRGFTDTQYF	TGTGCCAGCAGCGTAGGTAACAGGGGCTTCACAGATACGCAGTATTTT
TRBJ1-3	NA	few	TRBV5-1	CASSLTGPGSGNTIYF	TGCGCCAGCAGCCTAACAGGGCCCGGCTCTGGAAACACCATATATTTT
TRBJ2-7	TRBD1	few	TRBV20-1	CSAGSRGLSYEQYF	TGCAGTGCCGGCAGCAGGGGGCTATCCTACGAGCAGTACTTC
TRBJ2-7	TRBD1	NA	TRBV12-3/TRBV12-4	CASSLRDRHSYEQYF	TGTGCCAGCAGTTTGAGGGACAGGCACTCCTACGAGCAGTACTTC
TRBJ1-1	TRBD1	NA	TRBV4-3	CASSQGRQGRSVTEAFF	TGCGCCAGCAGCCAAGGTAGACAGGGGCGGTCGGTCACTGAAGCTTTCTTT
TRBJ2-1	NA	few	TRBV20-1	CSVFRRGAYNEQFF	TGCAGTGTGTTCCGCCGGGGAGCCTACAATGAGCAGTTCTTC
TRBJ1-5	TRBD1	NA	TRBV7-2	CASSSQGANQPQHF	TGTGCCAGCAGCTCACAGGGGGCCAATCAGCCCCAGCATTTT
TRBJ2-2	NA	few	TRBV27	CASSLSHTGELFF	TGTGCCAGCAGTTTAAGCCACACCGGGGAGCTGTTTTTT
TRBJ1-1	NA	NA	TRBV7-6	CASTQRRNTEAFF	TGTGCCAGCACCCAGAGAAGGAACACTGAAGCTTTCTTT
TRBJ1-5	TRBD1	few	TRBV19	CASSRTGEPNQPQHF	TGTGCCAGTAGTAGGACAGGGGAACCCAATCAGCCCCAGCATTTT
TRBJ2-3	NA	NA	TRBV6-2/TRBV6-3	CASSYSKQTTDTQYF	TGTGCCAGCAGTTACTCGAAACAGACTACAGATACGCAGTATTTT
TRBJ2-5	TRBD2	few	TRBV23-1	CASSQSTTSGRDQETQYF	TGCGCCAGCAGTCAATCAACTACTAGCGGGAGGGATCAAGAGACCCAGTACTTC
TRBJ1-1	TRBD1	few	TRBV29-1	CSVAQGDTEAFF	TGCAGCGTCGCACAGGGGGACACTGAAGCTTTCTTT
TRBJ1-2	TRBD1	few	TRBV3-1	CASSQGTGRHYGYTF	TGTGCCAGCAGCCAAGGGACAGGGAGACACTATGGCTACACCTTC
TRBJ2-2	NA	NA	TRBV3-1	CASSPAWDTGELFF	TGTGCCAGCAGCCCCGCATGGGACACCGGGGAGCTGTTTTTT
TRBJ1-2	TRBD1	few	TRBV15	CATRSTGGRYGYTF	TGTGCCACCAGATCGACAGGGGGTAGATACGGCTACACCTTC
TRBJ2-2	TRBD1	NA	TRBV28	CASSEGTGFAGELFF	TGTGCCAGCAGTGAGGGGACAGGTTTCGCCGGGGAGCTGTTTTTT
TRBJ2-5	NA	NA	TRBV7-6	CASSLAQGWETQYF	TGTGCCAGCAGCTTAGCACAGGGTTGGGAGACCCAGTACTTC
TRBJ2-7	NA	few	TRBV2	CASSEGFFGEQYF	TGTGCCAGCAGCGAAGGATTCTTTGGCGAGCAGTACTTC
TRBJ2-7	NA	few	TRBV12-3/TRBV12-4	CASSWTQGYEQYF	TGTGCCAGCAGTTGGACACAGGGTTACGAGCAGTACTTC
TRBJ2-6	NA	NA	TRBV5-1	CASSLAWGSAGANVLTF	TGCGCCAGCAGCTTGGCCTGGGGTAGTGCTGGGGCCAACGTCCTGACTTTC
TRBJ2-1	TRBD2	NA	TRBV7-9	CASSLGRGAFDNEQFF	TGTGCCAGCAGCTTAGGGCGGGGGGCCTTCGACAATGAGCAGTTCTTC
TRBJ1-3	NA	NA	TRBV7-6	CASSLALGESGNTIYF	TGTGCCAGCAGCTTAGCGCTGGGGGAGTCTGGAAACACCATATATTTT
TRBJ2-5	NA	NA	TRBV9	CASSGGIGVQETQYF	TGTGCCAGCAGCGGCGGCATTGGGGTCCAAGAGACCCAGTACTTC
TRBJ2-7	NA	few	TRBV29-1	CSVERLLPGEQYF	TGCAGCGTTGAAAGGCTACTCCCAGGCGAGCAGTACTTC
TRBJ2-2	NA	few	TRBV7-2	CASSLMNGELFF	TGTGCCAGCAGCTTGATGAACGGGGAGCTGTTTTTT
TRBJ1-1	NA	NA	TRBV19	CASSLGRTPEAFF	TGTGCCAGTAGTTTGGGACGGACACCTGAAGCTTTCTTT
TRBJ2-7	NA	NA	TRBV5-1	CASSWDSGYEQYF	TGCGCCAGCAGCTGGGACTCGGGCTACGAGCAGTACTTC
TRBJ2-1	NA	NA	TRBV14	CASSPVPYSYNEQFF	TGTGCCAGCAGCCCCGTACCGTACTCCTACAATGAGCAGTTCTTC
TRBJ2-7	TRBD1	few	TRBV5-1	CASSGTGKDEQYF	TGCGCCAGCAGCGGGACAGGGAAAGACGAGCAGTACTTC
TRBJ2-3	TRBD2	NA	TRBV5-4	CASSPSGGAPGTQYF	TGTGCCAGCAGCCCTAGCGGGGGGGCACCCGGTACGCAGTATTTT
TRBJ2-1	NA	NA	TRBV4-2	CASRGSYEQFF	TGTGCCAGCAGAGGGAGCTACGAGCAGTTCTTC
TRBJ2-2	TRBD2	few	TRBV27	CASIALAGELVTGELFF	TGTGCCAGCATCGCCCTAGCGGGAGAATTGGTGACCGGGGAGCTGTTTTTT
TRBJ2-3	NA	NA	TRBV9	CASSVDGSSGTHQYF	TGTGCCAGCAGCGTAGACGGATCAAGTGGGACTCACCAGTATTTT
TRBJ1-2	NA	few	TRBV5-5	CASSLRMFNYGYTF	TGTGCCAGCAGCTTGCGTATGTTTAACTATGGCTACACCTTC
TRBJ2-3	NA	NA	TRBV9	CASSPTGTTRLHTQYF	TGTGCCAGCAGCCCAACCGGGACCACGAGGCTCCATACGCAGTATTTT
TRBJ1-6	TRBD1	few	TRBV20-1	CSAHRRDRTNSPLHF	TGCAGTGCACATAGACGGGACAGGACTAATTCACCCCTCCACTTT
TRBJ1-2	TRBD1	many	TRBV12-3/TRBV12-4	CASSAGQSYGYTF	TGTGCCAGCAGTGCGGGACAGTCCTATGGCTACACCTTC
TRBJ1-2	NA	NA	TRBV7-9	CASSPETGNYGYTF	TGTGCCAGCAGCCCAGAGACGGGTAACTATGGCTACACCTTC
TRBJ1-1	NA	few	TRBV15	CATSRGGTEAFF	TGTGCCACCAGCCGGGGGGGGACTGAAGCTTTCTTT
TRBJ2-3	TRBD2	few	TRBV9	CASSSGLAGLDTQYF	TGTGCCAGCAGCTCGGGACTAGCGGGTCTGGATACGCAGTATTTT
TRBJ2-7	TRBD1	many	TRBV5-8	CASSLGQGLYEQYF	TGTGCCAGCAGCCTGGGACAGGGTTTGTACGAGCAGTACTTC
TRBJ1-4	TRBD1	NA	TRBV2	CASSFTGVVEKLFF	TGTGCCAGCAGTTTTACAGGGGTTGTGGAAAAACTGTTTTTT
TRBJ1-1	NA	NA	TRBV7-9	CATSPTVNTEAFF	TGTGCCACCTCCCCCACAGTGAACACTGAAGCTTTCTTT
TRBJ1-4	TRBD1	NA	TRBV4-1	CASSPVGQGTGEKLFF	TGCGCCAGCAGCCCAGTCGGACAGGGGACAGGAGAAAAACTGTTTTTT
TRBJ2-7	TRBD2	few	TRBV7-9	CSSSSSSGRWYEQYF	TGTTCCAGCAGCTCCTCTAGCGGGAGATGGTACGAGCAGTACTTC
TRBJ1-5	TRBD1	NA	TRBV4-1	CASSQVQGVNQPQHF	TGCGCCAGCAGCCAAGTACAGGGGGTAAACCAGCCCCAGCATTTT
TRBJ2-1	NA	few	TRBV5-6	CASSYDNYNEQFF	TGTGCCAGCAGCTATGACAACTACAATGAGCAGTTCTTC
TRBJ1-4	NA	NA	TRBV5-5	CASSPGEGPNEKLFF	TGTGCCAGCAGCCCTGGGGAGGGACCAAATGAAAAACTGTTTTTT